A single sample is the source of the 18 T cell receptor beta chains below, sequenced in a study of cytomegalovirus exposure and HLA in healthy donors (dated by TCRdb to about 2017). Library construction relied on the immunoSEQ multiplex PCR assay. A mixture of 60 forward primers for TCR Vbeta segments and 13 reverse primers for TCR Jbeta segments was used in the multiplex PCR. Imported from immuneACCESS, the table was reduced by TCRdb to in-frame sequences with V and J called. These copies leave out some clones; in studies compared against another copy, an unresolved V gene accounts for under half, and the cause of the remainder is not known. For this sample the table gives 200,000 to 250,000 clones, of which 70% to 80% were detected only once. The top ten clonotypes cover under 2% of the sample. Sequencing was done on a sample of PBMCs. Receptor source: a woman in her 30s in good health and CMV-seronegative.

The genes are TRBV13 and TRBJ1-6; possibly TRBD1 for D (6 bases). Germline assignment: CDR1 PRHDT and CDR2 FYEKMQ (reference sequence). Trimming took off 1 base at V and 14 bases at J, with 9 bases between the two ends. CDR3 size: 12 residues. The CDR3 nucleotides are TGTGCCAGCAGCTTAGATGGGGACACCCTCCACTTT. It encodes CASSLDGDTLHF.

The gene calls are TRBV6-5 and TRBJ1-2, with TRBD1 as a possible D gene (6 bases). Germline V gene lookup returns CDR1 MNHEY and CDR2 SVGAGI. This CDR3 is 12 amino acids long. V lost 7 bases to trimming and J lost 4 bases, with 10 bases between them. This CDR3 is CASTGDLYGYTF. The CDR3 DNA follows: TGTGCCAGCACAGGGGATCTCTATGGCTACACCTTC.

The rearrangement joins TRBV5-8 to TRBJ2-3; possible D gene TRBD2, 6 bases. The V gene lost 4 bases and the J gene lost 8 bases, with 26 bases spanning the gap. Looked up from germline, CDR1 is SGHTS and CDR2 is YDEGEE. This CDR3 comprises 17 residues. The DNA for the CDR3 is TGTGCCAGCAGCCAAGATTGGAAAGAGGAGGGCCCCCCTACGCAGTATTTT. Amino acid sequence: CASSQDWKEEGPPTQYF.

This sequence joins TRBV7-6 and TRBJ2-1; tentatively, D is TRBD1 (7 bases). The CDR3 spans 18 residues. Trimming shortened V by 1 base and J by 6 bases, and 22 bases separated the two germline ends. Germline V gene data show CDR1 as SGHVS and CDR2 as FNYEAQ. In nucleotides, the CDR3 is TGTGCCAGCAGCTTAGTTACTTACAGGGGACCGCGGGGCAATGAGCAGTTCTTC. This encodes CASSLVTYRGPRGNEQFF. Full variable domain (rest looked up from reference TRBV7-6 and TRBJ2-1): GAGVSQSPRYKVTKRGQDVALRCDPISGHVSLYWYRQALGQGPEFLTYFNYEAQQDKSGLPNDRFSAERPEGSISTLTIQRTEQRDSAMYRCASSLVTYRGPRGNEQFFGPGTRLTVL.

The chain combines TRBV18 with TRBJ2-2; no definite D call. CDR1 is KGHSH, CDR2 LQKENI, per germline. The CDR3 has 11 residues. V was pared by 4 bases and J by 9 bases, with 6 bases between. The CDR3 is CASSRQWELFF. CDR3 nucleotide sequence: TGTGCCAGCTCACGTCAGTGGGAGCTGTTTTTT.

Concerning this clone: Germline and junction disagree at one end, which may indicate a read error. The chain uses TRBV13 and TRBJ2-5; D gene uncertain. CDR3 length: 14 amino acids. Germline V gives CDR1 PRHDT, CDR2 FYEKMQ (reference sequence). Here the CDR3 DNA reads TGTGCCAGCAGCCTTATGAGACGCCAAGAGGCCCAGTACTTC. Translation gives CASSLMRRQEAQYF.

The chain uses TRBV7-6 and TRBJ1-6; D gene ambiguous. Germline loops: CDR1 SGHVS, CDR2 FNYEAQ. Trimming removed 4 bases from V and 7 bases from J, with 5 bases in between. The CDR3 runs to 12 residues. CDR3 bases: TGTGCCAGCAGCTCCATCAATTCACCCCTCCACTTT. Residues: CASSSINSPLHF.

The chain carries TRBV2 and TRBJ2-7; possibly TRBD2 for D (5 bases). V gave up 7 bases and J gave up 0 bases, with 16 bases separating them. Germline lookup yields CDR1 SNHLY and CDR2 FYNNEI. The CDR3 extends over 15 amino acids. The CDR3 region has the DNA TGTGCCAGCACTCTAGGGAGTCTTAGCTCCTACGAGCAGTACTTC. Encoded protein: CASTLGSLSSYEQYF.

The rearrangement links TRBV4-1 to TRBJ1-4; no definite D call. This CDR3 spans 14 amino acids. V was trimmed by 5 bases and J by 0 bases, leaving 7 bases between them. The V gene's germline CDR1 is MGHRA and CDR2 YSYEKL. The CDR3 region has the DNA TGCGCCAGCAGCTATCTTGCAACTAATGAAAAACTGTTTTTT. It encodes CASSYLATNEKLFF.

The V gene is TRBV6-1, the J gene TRBJ1-1; TRBD1 matches at 7 bases. After removal of 4 bases from V and 1 base from J, the junction contained 6 bases not matched to a gene. The CDR3 is made up of 15 amino acids. Germline V gives CDR1 MNHNS, CDR2 SASEGT. The CDR3 DNA reads TGTGCCAGCAGTGGGCCCGGGACAGCGAACACTGAAGCTTTCTTT. It yields the protein CASSGPGTANTEAFF.

This clone was counted between two and nine times. V is TRBV6-6 and J is TRBJ1-5, with 7 bases lining up with TRBD1. J was trimmed by 3 bases and V by 5 bases; bases with no gene match: 4. Germline CDR1 and CDR2: MNHNY and SVGAGI (reference sequence). CDR3 length: 14 residues. Here the CDR3 reads CASSQQGFNQPQHF. In nucleotides, the CDR3 is TGTGCCAGCAGTCAACAGGGGTTCAATCAGCCCCAGCATTTT.

As for this clone: Mismatch with germline at one junction end may stem from a read error. The chain carries TRBV6-6 and TRBJ1-5; D unresolved. Germline V gene sequence: CDR1 MNHNY, CDR2 SVGAGI (reference sequence). The CDR3 has 12 residues. The DNA of the CDR3 is TGTGCCAGCAGGTCCCCTAATCCGCCCCAGCATTTT. Translated, it gives CASRSPNPPQHF.

This clone was picked up one time. This sequence joins TRBV7-2 and TRBJ2-7, with 9 bases identical to TRBD1. The CDR3 has 13 amino acids. Germline values: CDR1 SGHTA, CDR2 FQGNSA. The ends lost 5 bases at V and 4 bases at J; junction bases unmatched: 3. CDR3 bases: TGTGCCAGCAGCCGCGACAGGGGGTACGAGCAGTACTTC. It translates to CASSRDRGYEQYF.

The chain recombines TRBV4-2 with TRBJ2-7; TRBD2 matches at 8 bases. This CDR3 has 16 residues. The germline V gene encodes CDR1 LGHNA and CDR2 YNFKEQ. J gave up 3 bases and V 0 bases, and 7 bases lay outside the gene matches. CDR3 coding DNA: TGTGCCAGCAGCCAAGATTATTCGGGGGGGGGCTACGAGCAGTACTTC. Residues: CASSQDYSGGGYEQYF.

The chain uses TRBV30 and TRBJ2-3, with 12 bases fitting TRBD2. The CDR3 spans 16 residues. The germline V gene encodes CDR1 GTSNPN and CDR2 SVGIG (reference sequence). V was pared by 3 bases and J by 4 bases, with 8 bases of the junction left unmatched. CDR3: CAWSASGLAGSDTQYF. CDR3 DNA: TGTGCCTGGAGCGCATCGGGACTAGCGGGTTCAGATACGCAGTATTTT.

The chain couples TRBV6-1 to TRBJ2-3, with a tentative D call TRBD1 (6 bases). The germline V gene has CDR1 MNHNS and CDR2 SASEGT. There are 13 residues in the CDR3. Trimming removed 6 bases at V and 1 base at J, with 8 bases between. As DNA, the CDR3 is TGTGCCAGCAGGCGACAGGGCACAGATACGCAGTATTTT. Amino acids: CASRRQGTDTQYF.

V usage is TRBV19 and J usage is TRBJ1-5, with 7 bases aligning to TRBD1. Germline V gene lookup returns CDR1 LNHDA and CDR2 SQIVND (reference sequence). There are 17 residues in the CDR3. Germline trimming cut 3 bases from V and 6 bases from J; bases unmatched to any gene: 14. As DNA, the CDR3 is TGTGCCAGTAGTATTGGGACTGCCCTCAGGGGGAGTCAGCCCCAGCATTTT. Residues: CASSIGTALRGSQPQHF.

The chain joins TRBV6-6 to TRBJ1-1; D remains unclear. The CDR3 contains 14 residues. Looked up from germline, CDR1 is MNHNY and CDR2 is SVGAGI (reference sequence). V lost 6 bases and J lost 4, with 15 bases in between. CDR3 coding DNA: TGTGCCAGCAGCCCTACCGACTTGGGCACTGAAGCTTTCTTT. Residues: CASSPTDLGTEAFF.